This passage covers 9 T cell receptor beta chains from one sample sequenced in a study of PD-L1 blockade in urothelial cancer. Generated by immunoSEQ multiplex PCR, the TCRdb table keeps only in-frame clones and is missing some. The data hold around 100,000 clones, with 90% observed a single time. Stated time point: pretreatment peripheral blood. The sequencing used PBMCs, collected around atezolizumab (anti-PD-L1) treatment. The receptors here all came from a man in his 60s with urothelial cancer.

This sequence joins TRBV6-4 and TRBJ2-1; a possible D gene is TRBD2 (6 bases). V shed 5 bases and J shed 11 bases, with 13 bases lying between them. The CDR3 has 12 residues. Germline V gene lookup returns CDR1 MRHNA and CDR2 SNTAGT. CDR3 bases: TGTGCCAGCAGTTACCCGGGACTCCAGCAGTTCTTC. It encodes CASSYPGLQQFF.

This clone came up a few times. The gene calls are TRBV14 and TRBJ1-5; D unresolved. The CDR3 is 13 amino acids. With 4 bases removed from V and 6 bases from J, the gap between germline ends came to 10 bases. Germline-derived CDR1 and CDR2 are SGHDN and FVKESK. The CDR3 region is CASSRGWGQPQHF. As DNA, the CDR3 is TGTGCCAGCAGCCGCGGGTGGGGTCAGCCCCAGCATTTT.

The CDR3 protein is CASSSSGSPSYEQYF. CDR3 nucleotides: TGTGCCAGCAGTTCAAGCGGGAGTCCCTCCTACGAGCAGTACTTC. The genes are TRBV28 and TRBJ2-7, with TRBD2 matching 8 bases. Germline loops: CDR1 MDHEN, CDR2 SYDVKM. This CDR3 has 15 amino acids. J was trimmed by 0 bases and V by 4 bases; bases with no gene match: 5.

This chain joins TRBV4-1 and TRBJ2-3; perhaps TRBD1 as D (6 bases). Trimming took 4 bases from V and 2 from J, leaving 16 bases between them. This CDR3 region has 16 residues. Germline loops: CDR1 MGHRA, CDR2 YSYEKL. The CDR3 protein is CASSPLPRTATDTQYF. For the CDR3, the DNA is TGCGCCAGCAGCCCGCTACCACGGACAGCCACAGATACGCAGTATTTT.

The chain employs TRBV9 and TRBJ2-1; 13 bases match TRBD2. Germline CDR1 and CDR2: SGDLS and YYNGEE. CDR3 length equals 15 residues. Trimming cost V 3 bases and J 7 bases; bases outside gene matches: 4. The CDR3 DNA reads TGTGCCAGCAGCGCACTAGCGGGGGGGCGAAATGAGCAGTTCTTC. As protein: CASSALAGGRNEQFF.

The V gene is TRBV28, the J gene TRBJ1-2, with a weak D call TRBD1 (6 bases). Trimming pared 4 bases from V and 8 bases from J, leaving 17 bases between. This CDR3 spans 14 amino acids. Germline V CDR1 and CDR2: MDHEN, SYDVKM. CDR3 in amino acids: CASSSIPGHLGYTF. CDR3 bases: TGTGCCAGCAGTTCCATACCGGGACATTTAGGCTACACCTTC.

The chain carries TRBV7-2 and TRBJ2-3; 7 bases fit TRBD1. CDR3 length: 15 amino acids. Unmatched junction bases numbered 10, after V lost 5 bases and J lost 5 bases. The germline CDR1 and CDR2 sequences are SGHTA and FQGNSA. CDR3 DNA: TGTGCCAGCAGCACCACCCGGACAGGTGGAGATACGCAGTATTTT. Amino acid sequence: CASSTTRTGGDTQYF.

The rearrangement joins TRBV10-2 to TRBJ1-6, with D maybe TRBD1 (6 bases). The CDR3 has 16 residues. Germline values: CDR1 WSHSY, CDR2 SAAADI. The germline V and J ends were trimmed by 5 bases and 0 bases, with 11 bases remaining between them. The CDR3 DNA reads TGCGCCAGCAGTTCTGACAGGAGCTCCTATAATTCACCCCTCCACTTT. Translating gives CASSSDRSSYNSPLHF.

The chain joins TRBV4-2 to TRBJ2-5, with 9 positions matching TRBD2. The CDR3 runs to 20 residues. CDR1 and CDR2 (germline): LGHNA, YNFKEQ. Germline trimming cut 0 bases from V and 5 bases from J; bases unmatched to any gene: 19. CDR3 in amino acids: CASSQEGQRDAGGPLETQYF. CDR3 nucleotide sequence: TGTGCCAGCAGCCAAGAGGGTCAACGGGACGCGGGAGGGCCTTTGGAGACCCAGTACTTC.